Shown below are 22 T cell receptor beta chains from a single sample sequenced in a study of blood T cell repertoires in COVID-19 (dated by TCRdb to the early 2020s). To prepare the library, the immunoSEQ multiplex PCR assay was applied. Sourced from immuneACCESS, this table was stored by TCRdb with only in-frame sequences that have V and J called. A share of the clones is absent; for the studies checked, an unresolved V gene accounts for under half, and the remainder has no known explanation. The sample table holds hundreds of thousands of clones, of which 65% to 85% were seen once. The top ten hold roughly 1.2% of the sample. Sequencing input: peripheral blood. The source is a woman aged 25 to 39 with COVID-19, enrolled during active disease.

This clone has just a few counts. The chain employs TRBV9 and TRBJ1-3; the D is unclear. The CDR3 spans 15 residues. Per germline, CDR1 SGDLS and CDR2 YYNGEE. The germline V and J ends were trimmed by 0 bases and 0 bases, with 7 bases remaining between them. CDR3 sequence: CASSVDHSSGNTIYF. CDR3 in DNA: TGTGCCAGCAGCGTAGATCATTCCTCTGGAAACACCATATATTTT.

CDR3 sequence: CASSLLAQQETQYF. In DNA, the CDR3 is TGTGCCAGCAGTTTACTAGCGCAACAAGAGACCCAGTACTTC. V is TRBV27 and J is TRBJ2-5; TRBD2 is a possible D gene (6 bases). The CDR3 loop spans 14 amino acids. V was clipped by 2 bases and J by 2 bases, with 9 bases between them. Looked up from germline, CDR1 is MNHEY and CDR2 is SMNVEV (reference sequence).

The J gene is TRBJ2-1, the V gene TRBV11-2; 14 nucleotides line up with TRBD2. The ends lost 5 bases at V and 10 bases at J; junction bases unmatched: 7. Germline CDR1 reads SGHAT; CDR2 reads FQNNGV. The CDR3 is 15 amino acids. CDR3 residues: CASSLTSGRAGEQFF. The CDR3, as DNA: TGTGCCAGCAGCCTGACTAGCGGGAGGGCCGGGGAGCAGTTCTTC. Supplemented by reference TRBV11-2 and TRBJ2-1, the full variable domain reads EAGVAQSPRYKIIEKRQSVAFWCNPISGHATLYWYQQILGQGPKLLIQFQNNGVVDDSQLPKDRFSAERLKGVDSTLKIQPAKLEDSAVYLCASSLTSGRAGEQFFGPGTRLTVL.

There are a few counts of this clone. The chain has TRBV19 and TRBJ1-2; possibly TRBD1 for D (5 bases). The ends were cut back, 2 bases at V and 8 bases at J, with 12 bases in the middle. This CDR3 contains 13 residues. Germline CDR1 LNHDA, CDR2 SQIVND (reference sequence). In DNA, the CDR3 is TGTGCCAGTAGTATACTTCCAGGGAGGGGCTACACCTTC. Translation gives CASSILPGRGYTF. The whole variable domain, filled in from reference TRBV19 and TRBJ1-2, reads DGGITQSPKYLFRKEGQNVTLSCEQNLNHDAMYWYRQDPGQGLRLIYYSQIVNDFQKGDIAEGYSVSREKKESFPLTVTSAQKNPTAFYLCASSILPGRGYTFGSGTRLTVV.

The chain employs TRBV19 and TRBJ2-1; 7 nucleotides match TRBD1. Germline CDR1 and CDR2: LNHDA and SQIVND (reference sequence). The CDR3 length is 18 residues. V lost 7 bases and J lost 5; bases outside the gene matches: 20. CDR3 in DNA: TGTGCCAGTACTACTTATGGTGGGTCGGGACAGAGGGACAATGAGCAGTTCTTC. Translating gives CASTTYGGSGQRDNEQFF.

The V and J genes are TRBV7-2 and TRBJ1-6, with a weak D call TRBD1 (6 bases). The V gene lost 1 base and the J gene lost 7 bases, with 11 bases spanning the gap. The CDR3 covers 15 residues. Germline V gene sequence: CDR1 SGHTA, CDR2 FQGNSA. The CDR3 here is CASSLGGRGNSPLHF. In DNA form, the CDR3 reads TGTGCCAGCAGCTTAGGGGGAAGGGGGAATTCACCCCTCCACTTT.

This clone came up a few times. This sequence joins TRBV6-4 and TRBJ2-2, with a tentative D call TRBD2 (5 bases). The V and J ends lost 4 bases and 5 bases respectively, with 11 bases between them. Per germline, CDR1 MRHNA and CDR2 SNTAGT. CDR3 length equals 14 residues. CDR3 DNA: TGTGCCAGCAGTGTTAGCGCGTCTACCGGGGAGCTGTTTTTT. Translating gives CASSVSASTGELFF.

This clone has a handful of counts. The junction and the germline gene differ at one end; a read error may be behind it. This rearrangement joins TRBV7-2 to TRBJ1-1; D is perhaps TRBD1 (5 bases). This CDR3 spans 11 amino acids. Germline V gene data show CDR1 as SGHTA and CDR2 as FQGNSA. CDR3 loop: CASSLVGGAFF. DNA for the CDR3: TGTGCCAGCAGCTTAGTGGGCGGGGCTTTTTTT.

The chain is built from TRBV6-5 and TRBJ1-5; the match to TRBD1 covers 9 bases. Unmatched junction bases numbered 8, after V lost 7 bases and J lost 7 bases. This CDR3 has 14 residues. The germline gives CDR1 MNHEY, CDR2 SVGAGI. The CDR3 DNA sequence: TGTGCCAGCAACCCGGGACAGGGAGGCCAGCCCCAGCATTTT. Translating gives CASNPGQGGQPQHF.

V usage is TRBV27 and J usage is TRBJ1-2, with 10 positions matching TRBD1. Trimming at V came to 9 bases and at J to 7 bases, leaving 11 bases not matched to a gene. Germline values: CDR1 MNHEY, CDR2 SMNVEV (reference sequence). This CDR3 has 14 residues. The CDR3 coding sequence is TGTGCCAGTAGCCCCTCAGGGACAGGGGTTGGCTACACCTTC. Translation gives CASSPSGTGVGYTF.

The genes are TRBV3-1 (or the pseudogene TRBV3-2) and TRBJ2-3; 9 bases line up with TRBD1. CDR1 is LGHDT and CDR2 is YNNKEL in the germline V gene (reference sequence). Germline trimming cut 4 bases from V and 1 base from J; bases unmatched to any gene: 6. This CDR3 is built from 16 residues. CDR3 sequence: CASSLGQGQGTDTQYF. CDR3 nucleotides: TGTGCCAGCAGCCTCGGACAGGGGCAGGGCACAGATACGCAGTATTTT.

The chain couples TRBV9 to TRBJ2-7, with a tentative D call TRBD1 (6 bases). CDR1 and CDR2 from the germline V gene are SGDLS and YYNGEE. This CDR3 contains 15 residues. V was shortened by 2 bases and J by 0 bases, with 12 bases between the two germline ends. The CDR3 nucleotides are TGTGCCAGCAGCGTCCATCAGGGGAGCTCCTACGAGCAGTACTTC. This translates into CASSVHQGSSYEQYF.

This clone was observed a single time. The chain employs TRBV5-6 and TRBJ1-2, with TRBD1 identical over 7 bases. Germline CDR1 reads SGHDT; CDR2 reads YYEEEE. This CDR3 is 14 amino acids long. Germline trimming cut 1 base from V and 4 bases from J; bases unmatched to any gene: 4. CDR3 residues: CASSLRTGRYGYTF. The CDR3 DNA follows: TGTGCCAGCAGCTTGCGGACAGGACGCTATGGCTACACCTTC.

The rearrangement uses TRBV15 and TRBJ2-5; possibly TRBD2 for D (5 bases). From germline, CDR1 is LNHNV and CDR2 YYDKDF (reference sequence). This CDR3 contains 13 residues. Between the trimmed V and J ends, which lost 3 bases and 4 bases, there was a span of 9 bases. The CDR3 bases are TGTGCCACCAGCAGGGGCCGGGGAGAGACCCAGTACTTC. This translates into CATSRGRGETQYF.

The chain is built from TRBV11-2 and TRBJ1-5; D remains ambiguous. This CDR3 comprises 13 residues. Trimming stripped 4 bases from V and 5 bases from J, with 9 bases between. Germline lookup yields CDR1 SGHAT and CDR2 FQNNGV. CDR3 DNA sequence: TGTGCCAGCAGCTCCTACGGTGATCAGCCCCAGCATTTT. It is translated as CASSSYGDQPQHF.

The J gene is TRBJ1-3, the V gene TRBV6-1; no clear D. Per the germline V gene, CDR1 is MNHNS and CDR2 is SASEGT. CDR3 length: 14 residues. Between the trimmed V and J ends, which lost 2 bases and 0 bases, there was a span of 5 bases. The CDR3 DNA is TGTGCCAGCAGTGAACTAGACTCTGGAAACACCATATATTTT. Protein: CASSELDSGNTIYF.

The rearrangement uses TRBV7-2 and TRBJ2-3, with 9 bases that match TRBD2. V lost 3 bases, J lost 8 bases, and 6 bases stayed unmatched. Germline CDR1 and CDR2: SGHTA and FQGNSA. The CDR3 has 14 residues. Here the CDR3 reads CASSFPLAGGTQYF. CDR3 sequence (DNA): TGTGCCAGCAGCTTCCCACTAGCGGGTGGTACGCAGTATTTT.

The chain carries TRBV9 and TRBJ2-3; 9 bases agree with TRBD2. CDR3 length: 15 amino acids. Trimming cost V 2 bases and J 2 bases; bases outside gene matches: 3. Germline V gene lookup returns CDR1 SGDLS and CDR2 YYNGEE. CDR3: CASSVSGGPTDTQYF. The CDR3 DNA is TGTGCCAGCAGCGTTAGCGGGGGTCCCACAGATACGCAGTATTTT.

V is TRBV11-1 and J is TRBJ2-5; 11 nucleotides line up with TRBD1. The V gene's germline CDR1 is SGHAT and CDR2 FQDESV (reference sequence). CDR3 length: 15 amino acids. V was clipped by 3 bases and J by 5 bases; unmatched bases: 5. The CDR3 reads CASSFSGDRGETQYF. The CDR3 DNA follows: TGTGCCAGCAGCTTTAGCGGGGACAGGGGGGAGACCCAGTACTTC.

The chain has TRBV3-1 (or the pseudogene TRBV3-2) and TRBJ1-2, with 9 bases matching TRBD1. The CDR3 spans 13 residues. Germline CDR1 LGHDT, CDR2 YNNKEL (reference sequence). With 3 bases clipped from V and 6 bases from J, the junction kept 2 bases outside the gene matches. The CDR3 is CASSQDRGDGYTF. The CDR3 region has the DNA TGTGCCAGCAGCCAGGACAGGGGAGATGGCTACACCTTC.

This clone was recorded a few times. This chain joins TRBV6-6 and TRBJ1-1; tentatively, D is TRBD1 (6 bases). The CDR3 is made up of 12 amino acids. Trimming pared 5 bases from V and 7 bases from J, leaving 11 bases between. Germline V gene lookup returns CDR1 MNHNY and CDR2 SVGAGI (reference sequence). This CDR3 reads CASSPGQIEAFF. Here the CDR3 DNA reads TGTGCCAGCAGTCCCGGACAGATTGAAGCTTTCTTT.

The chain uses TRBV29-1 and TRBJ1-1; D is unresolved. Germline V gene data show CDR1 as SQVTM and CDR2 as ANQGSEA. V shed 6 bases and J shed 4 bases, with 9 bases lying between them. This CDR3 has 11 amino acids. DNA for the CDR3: TGCAGCGTGCGGTCGGGCACTGAAGCTTTCTTT. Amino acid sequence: CSVRSGTEAFF.